These T cell receptor beta chains were read from a single sample in a study of T cells after yellow fever vaccination. MiXCR was run by TCRdb on the 5' RACE reads, yielding one entry per CDR3 protein. Of approximately 450,000 distinct CDR3 sequences in the sample, 15% to 20% are singletons; the top ten hold roughly a sixth. Sequenced material: PBMCs, taken before the yellow fever booster vaccination. The receptors shown here come from a man between 18 and 29 years old who received the YFV17D yellow fever vaccine. Each CDR3 is given with its conserved first and last residue. The order of the fields is CDR3 protein, CDR3 DNA, V gene, clone size, J gene, D gene. D genes are given only for firm matches. A clone size is listed for some rows: how often the clone was seen (once, few, many), or a class if it is expanded.

CDR3 protein: CASSFGQEEETQYF
CDR3 DNA: TGTGCCAGCAGTTTCGGACAGGAAGAAGAGACCCAGTACTTC
V gene: TRBV6-5
clone size: many
J gene: TRBJ2-5
D gene: TRBD1

CDR3 protein: CASSQITSGGGTTDTQYF
CDR3 DNA: TGTGCCAGCAGCCAGATTACTAGCGGGGGGGGCACCACAGATACGCAGTATTTT
V gene: TRBV7-2
clone size: few
J gene: TRBJ2-3
D gene: TRBD2

CDR3 protein: CASSYPGLNEQFF
CDR3 DNA: TGTGCCAGCAGTTACCCAGGGTTGAATGAGCAGTTCTTC
V gene: TRBV6-2/TRBV6-3
clone size: few
J gene: TRBJ2-1
D gene: NA

CDR3 protein: CASRTAAGTEAFF
CDR3 DNA: TGTGCCAGCAGGACCGCCGCGGGCACTGAAGCTTTCTTT
V gene: TRBV6-1
clone size: NA
J gene: TRBJ1-1
D gene: NA

CDR3 protein: CASSLSPPPGQNSPLHF
CDR3 DNA: TGTGCCAGCAGCCTTAGCCCCCCCCCGGGGCAAAATTCACCCCTCCACTTT
V gene: TRBV3-1
clone size: many
J gene: TRBJ1-6
D gene: NA

CDR3 protein: CASSLVWDYNEQFF
CDR3 DNA: TGTGCCAGCTCACTGGTGTGGGACTACAATGAGCAGTTCTTC
V gene: TRBV18
clone size: NA
J gene: TRBJ2-1
D gene: NA

CDR3 protein: CASSLTSGATDTQYF
CDR3 DNA: TGTGCCAGCAGCCTAACATCCGGGGCCACAGATACGCAGTATTTT
V gene: TRBV7-9
clone size: many
J gene: TRBJ2-3
D gene: NA

CDR3 protein: CASSVVEGAYGYTF
CDR3 DNA: TGTGCCAGCAGCGTAGTGGAGGGGGCGTATGGCTACACCTTC
V gene: TRBV9
clone size: few
J gene: TRBJ1-2
D gene: TRBD1

CDR3 protein: CASSRDRTQYF
CDR3 DNA: TGTGCCAGCAGCCGGGACAGGACGCAGTATTTT
V gene: TRBV7-9
clone size: few
J gene: TRBJ2-3
D gene: TRBD1

CDR3 protein: CASSLSWGTQYF
CDR3 DNA: TGTGCCAGCAGCTTAAGCTGGGGGACCCAGTACTTC
V gene: TRBV5-8
clone size: few
J gene: TRBJ2-5
D gene: NA

CDR3 protein: CASYPSWGANTEAFF
CDR3 DNA: TGTGCCTCGTACCCCAGCTGGGGAGCGAACACTGAAGCTTTCTTT
V gene: TRBV30
clone size: NA
J gene: TRBJ1-1
D gene: NA

CDR3 protein: CASSYSDGVGSGNTIYF
CDR3 DNA: TGTGCCAGCAGTTACTCGGACGGGGTTGGATCTGGAAACACCATATATTTT
V gene: TRBV6-5
clone size: few
J gene: TRBJ1-3
D gene: NA

CDR3 protein: CASSSKMKETQYF
CDR3 DNA: TGTGCCAGCTCGTCGAAGATGAAAGAGACCCAGTACTTC
V gene: TRBV18
clone size: few
J gene: TRBJ2-5
D gene: NA

CDR3 protein: CASSLGQTTGTF
CDR3 DNA: TGTGCCAGCAGCTTAGGCCAGACAACGGGGACCTTC
V gene: TRBV5-6
clone size: few
J gene: TRBJ1-2
D gene: NA

CDR3 protein: CASSSPSTGRTGNTIYF
CDR3 DNA: TGTGCCAGCAGCTCTCCCTCCACAGGAAGGACTGGAAACACCATATATTTT
V gene: TRBV7-9
clone size: few
J gene: TRBJ1-3
D gene: NA